A selection of T cell receptor beta chains follows, all from one sample in a study of T cells in localized non-small cell lung cancer. The table came from immunoSEQ multiplex PCR; TCRdb's copy has only in-frame clones and leaves some out. This sample has fewer than 40,000 clones, with just under 80% found just once. The material sequenced was peripheral blood, taken before any cancer treatment. The receptors shown here come from an older male donor with stage II squamous cell lung carcinoma. Both conserved end residues are trimmed from each CDR3.

v_call	cdr3_aa
TRBV4-1	ASSQRTGDSYEQY
TRBV9	ASSPGTPRDIQY
TRBV5-1	ASSLTGSGETQY
TRBV5-1	ASSSGGSTYNEQF
TRBV5-1	ASSSDGSYNEQF
TRBV30	AWSDRSGNTIY
TRBV30	AWQKGQGHSPLH
TRBV28	ASRYPNEKLF
TRBV30	AWSVRRFSGNTIY
TRBV18	ASSTDSSGEQY
TRBV4-1	ASSPLFPGVNYGYT
TRBV2	ASMVGLNSPLH
TRBV19	ASSIAPYGMAVYGYT
TRBV7-2	ASSALAGGRYNEQF
TRBV19	ASSFSGTNTGELF
TRBV13	ASEFPGELF
TRBV11-3	ASSLDLTGSGEQY
TRBV5-1	ASSFEPATGELF
TRBV7-2	ASSLDGYRGRNEQF
TRBV30	AWSVRAGGTDTQY
TRBV5-4	ASRPAGDVDIQY
TRBV4-2	ASSQVSLVDGEQF
TRBV5-1	ASSELRAGGTYNEQF
TRBV6-5	ASSRSTEAF
TRBV6-1	ASRRQGGNTEAF
TRBV5-5	ASSLGRGGGYT
TRBV29-1	SARGSDQPQH
TRBV7-2	ASTSSGVIYEQY
TRBV9	ASSATGLGNTIY
TRBV7-3	ASSPGLAGRAGELF
TRBV5-8	ASSLDPGFYEQY
TRBV18	ASSVRTVSSSPGTYNSPLH
TRBV5-5	ASSFAGGTGELF
TRBV7-2	ASSLGSSGGNNEQF
TRBV9	ASSVGGTSGYEQY
TRBV5-1	ASSFEAGGSYEQY
TRBV30	AWSRTVMNTEAF
TRBV9	ASSFRDSKVSGNTIY
TRBV19	ASSTRDTSYEQY
TRBV18	ASSKTGEPNTGELF
TRBV7-9	ASSLAGVDEQY
TRBV7-6	ASSLALNQPQH
TRBV6-1	ASTGGTGAKNIQY
TRBV7-8	ASSLALFWEANTEAF
TRBV27	ASTGRSWTEAF
TRBV5-6	ASSLMRTAEAF
TRBV2	ASSEGTANTEAF
TRBV18	ASSPPEGDRVFSGANVLT
TRBV7-2	ASSLRTVYNEQF
TRBV28	ASSLNRGTGGRNQPQH
TRBV7-3	ASSSKREKTDTQY
TRBV11-2	ASSLDLKTDTQY
TRBV6-5	ASSYLSFGQNYGYT